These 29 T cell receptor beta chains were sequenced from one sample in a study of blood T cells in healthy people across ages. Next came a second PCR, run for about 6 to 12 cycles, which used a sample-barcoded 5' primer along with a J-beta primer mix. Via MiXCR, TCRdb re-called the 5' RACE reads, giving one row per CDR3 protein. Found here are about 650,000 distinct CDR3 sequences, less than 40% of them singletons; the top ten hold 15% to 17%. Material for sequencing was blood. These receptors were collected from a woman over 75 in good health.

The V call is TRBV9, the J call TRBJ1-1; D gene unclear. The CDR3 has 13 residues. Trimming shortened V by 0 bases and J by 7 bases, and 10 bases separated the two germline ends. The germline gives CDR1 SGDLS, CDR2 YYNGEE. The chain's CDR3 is CASSVVGMGEAFF. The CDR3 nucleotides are TGTGCCAGCAGCGTAGTGGGGATGGGTGAAGCTTTCTTT.

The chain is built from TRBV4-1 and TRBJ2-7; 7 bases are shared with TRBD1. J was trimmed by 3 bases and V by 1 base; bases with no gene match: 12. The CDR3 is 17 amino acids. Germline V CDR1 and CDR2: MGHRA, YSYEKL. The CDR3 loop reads CASSQGVVGGFVYEQYF. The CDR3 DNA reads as TGCGCCAGCAGCCAAGGAGTAGTAGGGGGCTTTGTCTACGAGCAGTACTTC.

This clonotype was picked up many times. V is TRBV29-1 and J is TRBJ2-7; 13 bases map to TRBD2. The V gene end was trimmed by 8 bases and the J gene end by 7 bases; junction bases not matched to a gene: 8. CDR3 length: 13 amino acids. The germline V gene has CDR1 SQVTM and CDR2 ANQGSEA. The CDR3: CSTDPGLAGEQYF. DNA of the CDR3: TGCAGCACGGATCCGGGACTAGCGGGGGAGCAGTACTTC.

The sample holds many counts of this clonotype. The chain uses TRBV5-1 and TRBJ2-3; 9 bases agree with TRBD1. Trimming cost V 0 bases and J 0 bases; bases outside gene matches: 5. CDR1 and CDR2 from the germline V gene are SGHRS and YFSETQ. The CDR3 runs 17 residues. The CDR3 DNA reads TGCGCCAGCAGCTTGGGAGGGACAGGGTCCAGCACAGATACGCAGTATTTT. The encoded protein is CASSLGGTGSSTDTQYF. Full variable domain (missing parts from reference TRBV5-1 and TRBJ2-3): KAGVTQTPRYLIKTRGQQVTLSCSPISGHRSVSWYQQTPGQGLQFLFEYFSETQRNKGNFPGRFSGRQFSNSRSEMNVSTLELGDSALYLCASSLGGTGSSTDTQYFGPGTRLTVL.

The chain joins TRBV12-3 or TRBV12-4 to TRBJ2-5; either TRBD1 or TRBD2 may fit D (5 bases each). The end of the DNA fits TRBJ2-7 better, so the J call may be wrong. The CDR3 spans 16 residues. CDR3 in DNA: TGTGCCGTTAAACCGGGGCGGGCGCCTAGCCTCAACGAGCAGTACTTC. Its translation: CAVKPGRAPSLNEQYF.

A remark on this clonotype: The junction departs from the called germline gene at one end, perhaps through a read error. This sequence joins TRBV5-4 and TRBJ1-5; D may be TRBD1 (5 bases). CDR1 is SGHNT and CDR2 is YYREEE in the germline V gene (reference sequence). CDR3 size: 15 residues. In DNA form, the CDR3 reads TGTACCAGCAGCTTGATGGGGGGTGGCAATCAGCCCCAGCATTTT. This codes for CTSSLMGGGNQPQHF.

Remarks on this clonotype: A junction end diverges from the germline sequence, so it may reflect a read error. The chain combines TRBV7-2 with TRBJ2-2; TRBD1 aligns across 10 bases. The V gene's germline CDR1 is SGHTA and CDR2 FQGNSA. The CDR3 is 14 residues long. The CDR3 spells CASRRDRGTGERFF. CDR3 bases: TGTGCCAGCCGCCGGGACAGGGGCACCGGGGAGCGGTTTTTT.

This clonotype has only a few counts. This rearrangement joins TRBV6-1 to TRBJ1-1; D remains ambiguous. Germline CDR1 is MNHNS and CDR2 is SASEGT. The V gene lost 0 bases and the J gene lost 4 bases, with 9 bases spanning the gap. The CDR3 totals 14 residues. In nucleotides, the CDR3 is TGTGCCAGCAGTGAAGCGAGGCGGTTCACTGAAGCTTTCTTT. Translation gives CASSEARRFTEAFF.

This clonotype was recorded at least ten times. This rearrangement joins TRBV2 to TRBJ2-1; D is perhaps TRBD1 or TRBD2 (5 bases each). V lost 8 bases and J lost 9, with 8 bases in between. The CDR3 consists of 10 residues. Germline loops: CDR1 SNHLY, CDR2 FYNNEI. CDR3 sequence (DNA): TGTGCCAGCTGGGGGACTGAGCAGTTCTTC. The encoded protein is CASWGTEQFF.

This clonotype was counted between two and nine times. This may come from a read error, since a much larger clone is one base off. CDR3 nucleotides: TGCAGTGCTAGAGACCCCTTCCGGGACCCCCTTAGCTACGAGCAGTTCTTC. Its protein is CSARDPFRDPLSYEQFF. The chain recombines TRBV20-1 with TRBJ2-1, with D perhaps given as TRBD1 or TRBD2 (5 bases each). The CDR3 covers 17 residues. Germline V lookup: CDR1 DFQATT, CDR2 SNEGSKA (reference sequence). The germline V and J ends were trimmed by 0 bases and 10 bases, with 25 bases remaining between them.

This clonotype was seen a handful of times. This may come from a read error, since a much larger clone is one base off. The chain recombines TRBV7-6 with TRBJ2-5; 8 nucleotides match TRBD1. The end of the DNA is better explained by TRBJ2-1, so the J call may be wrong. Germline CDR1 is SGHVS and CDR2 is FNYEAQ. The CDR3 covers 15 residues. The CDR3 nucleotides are TGTGCCAGCAGCCGCCGGGACAGGCTCCAAGAGACCCAGTTCTTC. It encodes CASSRRDRLQETQFF.

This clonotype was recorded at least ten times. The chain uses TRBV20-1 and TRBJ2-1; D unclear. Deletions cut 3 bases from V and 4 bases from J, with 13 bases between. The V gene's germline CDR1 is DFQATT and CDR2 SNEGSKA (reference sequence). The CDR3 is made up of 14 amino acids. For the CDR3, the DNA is TGCAGTGCTAGTCGCCGGAGTGTTTACAATGAGCAGTTCTTC. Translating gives CSASRRSVYNEQFF.

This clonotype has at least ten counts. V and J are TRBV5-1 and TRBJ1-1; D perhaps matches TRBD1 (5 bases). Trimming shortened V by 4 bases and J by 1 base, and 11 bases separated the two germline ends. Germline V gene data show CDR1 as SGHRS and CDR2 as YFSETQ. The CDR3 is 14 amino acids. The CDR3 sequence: CASSPGRPNTEAFF. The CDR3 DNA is TGCGCCAGCAGCCCGGGACGTCCGAACACTGAAGCTTTCTTT. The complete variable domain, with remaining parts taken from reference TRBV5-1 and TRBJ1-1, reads KAGVTQTPRYLIKTRGQQVTLSCSPISGHRSVSWYQQTPGQGLQFLFEYFSETQRNKGNFPGRFSGRQFSNSRSEMNVSTLELGDSALYLCASSPGRPNTEAFFGQGTRLTVV.

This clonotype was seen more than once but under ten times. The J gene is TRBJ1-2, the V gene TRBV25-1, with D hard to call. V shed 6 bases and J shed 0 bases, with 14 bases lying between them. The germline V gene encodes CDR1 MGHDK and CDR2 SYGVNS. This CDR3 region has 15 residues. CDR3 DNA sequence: TGTGCCAGCAGCCAGCCCGGGGTGGCTAACTATGGCTACACCTTC. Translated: CASSQPGVANYGYTF.

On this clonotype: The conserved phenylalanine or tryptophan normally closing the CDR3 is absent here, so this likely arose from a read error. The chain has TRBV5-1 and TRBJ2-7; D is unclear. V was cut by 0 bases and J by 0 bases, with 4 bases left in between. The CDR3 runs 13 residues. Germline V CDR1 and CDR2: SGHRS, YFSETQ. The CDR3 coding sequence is TGCGCCAGCAGCTTGGACACCTCCTACGAGCAGTACAAC. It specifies CASSLDTSYEQYN.

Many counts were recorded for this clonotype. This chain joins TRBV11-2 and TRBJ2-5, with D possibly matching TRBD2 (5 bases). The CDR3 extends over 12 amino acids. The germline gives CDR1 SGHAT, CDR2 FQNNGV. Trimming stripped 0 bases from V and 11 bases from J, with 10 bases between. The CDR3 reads CASSLDRWEQYF. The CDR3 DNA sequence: TGTGCCAGCAGCTTAGACCGGTGGGAGCAGTACTTC.

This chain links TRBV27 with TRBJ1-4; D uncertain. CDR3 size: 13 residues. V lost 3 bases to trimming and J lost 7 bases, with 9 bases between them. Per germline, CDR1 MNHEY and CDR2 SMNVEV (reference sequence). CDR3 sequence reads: CASSFRVGEKLFF. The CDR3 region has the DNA TGTGCCAGCAGTTTCCGTGTGGGTGAAAAACTGTTTTTT.

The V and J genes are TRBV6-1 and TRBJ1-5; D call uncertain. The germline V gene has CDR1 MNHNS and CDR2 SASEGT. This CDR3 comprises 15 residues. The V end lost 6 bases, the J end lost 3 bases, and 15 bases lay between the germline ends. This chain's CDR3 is CASRALLGNNQPQHF. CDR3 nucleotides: TGTGCCAGCAGAGCTTTGTTGGGGAACAATCAGCCCCAGCATTTT.

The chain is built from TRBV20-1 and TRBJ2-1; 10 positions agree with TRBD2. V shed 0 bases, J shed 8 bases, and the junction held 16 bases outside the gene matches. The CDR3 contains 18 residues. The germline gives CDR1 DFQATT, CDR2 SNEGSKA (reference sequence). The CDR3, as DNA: TGCAGTGCTAGAGATCGGCTAGCGGGAGCAACGGGGATATATGAGCAGTTCTTC. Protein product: CSARDRLAGATGIYEQFF.

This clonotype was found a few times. The CDR3 is CASSLGVGGGETQYF. For the CDR3, the DNA is TGTGCCAGCAGCTTAGGGGTCGGGGGGGGAGAGACCCAGTACTTC. The chain has TRBV7-2 and TRBJ2-5, with TRBD2 identical over 8 bases. The ends lost 1 base at V and 4 bases at J; junction bases unmatched: 5. The germline V gene encodes CDR1 SGHTA and CDR2 FQGNSA. The CDR3 is 15 residues long.

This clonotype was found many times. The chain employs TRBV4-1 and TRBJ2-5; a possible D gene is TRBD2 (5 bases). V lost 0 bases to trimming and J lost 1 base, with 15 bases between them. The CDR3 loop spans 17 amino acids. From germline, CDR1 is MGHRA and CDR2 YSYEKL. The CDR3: CASSQDAPGLLQETQYF. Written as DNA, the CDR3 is TGCGCCAGCAGCCAAGATGCCCCCGGACTGCTCCAAGAGACCCAGTACTTC.

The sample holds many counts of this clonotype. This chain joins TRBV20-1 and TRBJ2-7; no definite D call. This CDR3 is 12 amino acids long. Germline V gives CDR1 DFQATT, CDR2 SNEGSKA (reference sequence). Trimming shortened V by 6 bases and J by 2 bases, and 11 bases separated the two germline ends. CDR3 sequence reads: CSALGGAYEQYF. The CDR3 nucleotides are TGCAGTGCCCTCGGCGGTGCCTACGAGCAGTACTTC.

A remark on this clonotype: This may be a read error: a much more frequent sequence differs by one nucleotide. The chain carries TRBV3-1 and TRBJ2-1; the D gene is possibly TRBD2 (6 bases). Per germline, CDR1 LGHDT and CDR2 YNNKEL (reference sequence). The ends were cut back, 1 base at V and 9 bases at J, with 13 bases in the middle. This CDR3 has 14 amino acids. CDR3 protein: CASSQGPSACEQFF. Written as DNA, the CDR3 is TGTGCCAGCAGCCAAGGGCCTAGCGCGTGTGAGCAGTTCTTC.

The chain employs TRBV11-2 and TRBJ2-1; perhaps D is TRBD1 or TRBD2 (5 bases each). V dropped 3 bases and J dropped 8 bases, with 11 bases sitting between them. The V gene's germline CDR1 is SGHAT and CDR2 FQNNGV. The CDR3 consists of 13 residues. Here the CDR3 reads CASSLGRDDEQFF. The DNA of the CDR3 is TGTGCCAGCAGCTTGGGCAGGGACGATGAGCAGTTCTTC. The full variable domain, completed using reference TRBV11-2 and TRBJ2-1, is EAGVAQSPRYKIIEKRQSVAFWCNPISGHATLYWYQQILGQGPKLLIQFQNNGVVDDSQLPKDRFSAERLKGVDSTLKIQPAKLEDSAVYLCASSLGRDDEQFFGPGTRLTVL.

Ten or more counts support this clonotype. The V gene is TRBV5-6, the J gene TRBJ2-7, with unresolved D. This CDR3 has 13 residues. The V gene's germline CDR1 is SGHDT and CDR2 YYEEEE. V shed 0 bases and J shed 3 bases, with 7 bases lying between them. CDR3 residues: CASSLGPIYEQYF. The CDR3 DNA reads TGTGCCAGCAGCTTGGGTCCAATCTACGAGCAGTACTTC.

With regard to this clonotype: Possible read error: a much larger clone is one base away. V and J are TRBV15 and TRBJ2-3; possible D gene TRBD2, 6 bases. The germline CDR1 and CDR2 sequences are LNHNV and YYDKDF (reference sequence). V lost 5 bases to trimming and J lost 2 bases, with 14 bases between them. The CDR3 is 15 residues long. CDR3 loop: CATSAWGVITDTQYF. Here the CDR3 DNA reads TGTGCCACCAGCGCCTGGGGGGTTATCACAGATACGCAGTATTTT.

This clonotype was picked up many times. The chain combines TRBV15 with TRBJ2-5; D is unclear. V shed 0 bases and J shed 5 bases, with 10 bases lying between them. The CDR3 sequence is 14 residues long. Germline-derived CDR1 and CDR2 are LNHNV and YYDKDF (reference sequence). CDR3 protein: CATSRDRWRETQYF. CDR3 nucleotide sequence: TGTGCCACCAGCAGAGATCGATGGCGGGAGACCCAGTACTTC.

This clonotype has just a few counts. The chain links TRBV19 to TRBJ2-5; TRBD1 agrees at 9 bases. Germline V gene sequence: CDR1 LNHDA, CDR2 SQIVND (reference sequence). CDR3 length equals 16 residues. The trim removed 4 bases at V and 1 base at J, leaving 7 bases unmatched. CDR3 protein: CASSTSGTGIQETQYF. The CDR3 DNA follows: TGTGCCAGTAGTACCTCCGGGACAGGGATCCAAGAGACCCAGTACTTC.

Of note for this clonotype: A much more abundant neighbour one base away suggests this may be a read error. In DNA form, the CDR3 reads TGCAGCGTTGAATATGGAGACAATGAGCAGTACTTC. Protein product: CSVEYGDNEQYF. The chain employs TRBV29-1 and TRBJ2-7; no firm D call. Trimming removed 2 bases from V and 7 bases from J, with 12 bases in between. CDR3 size: 12 residues. Germline loops: CDR1 SQVTM, CDR2 ANQGSEA.